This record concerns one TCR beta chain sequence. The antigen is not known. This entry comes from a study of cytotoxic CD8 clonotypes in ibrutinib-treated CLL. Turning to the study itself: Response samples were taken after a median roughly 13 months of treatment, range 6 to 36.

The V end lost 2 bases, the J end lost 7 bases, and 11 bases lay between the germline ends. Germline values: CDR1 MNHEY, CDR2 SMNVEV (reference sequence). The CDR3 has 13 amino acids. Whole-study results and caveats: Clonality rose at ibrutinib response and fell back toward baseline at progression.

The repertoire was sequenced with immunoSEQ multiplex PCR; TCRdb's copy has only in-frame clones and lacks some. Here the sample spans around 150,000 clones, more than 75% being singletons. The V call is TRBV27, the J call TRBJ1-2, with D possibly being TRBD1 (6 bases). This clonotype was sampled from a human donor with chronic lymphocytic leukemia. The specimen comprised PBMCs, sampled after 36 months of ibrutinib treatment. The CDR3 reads CASSLLLGAGYTF. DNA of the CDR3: TGTGCCAGCAGTTTACTGCTGGGGGCTGGCTACACCTTC.